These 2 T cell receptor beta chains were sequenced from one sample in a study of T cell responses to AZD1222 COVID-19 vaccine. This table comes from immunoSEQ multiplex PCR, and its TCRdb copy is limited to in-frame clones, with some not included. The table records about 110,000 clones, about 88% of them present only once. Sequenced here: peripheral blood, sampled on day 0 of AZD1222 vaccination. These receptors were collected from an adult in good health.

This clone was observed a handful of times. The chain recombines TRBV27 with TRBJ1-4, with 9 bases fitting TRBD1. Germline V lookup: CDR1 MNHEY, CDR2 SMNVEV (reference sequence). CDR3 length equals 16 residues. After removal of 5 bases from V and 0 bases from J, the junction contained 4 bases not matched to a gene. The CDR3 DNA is TGTGCCAGCAGTGTGACAGGGGGTGCAACTAATGAAAAACTGTTTTTT. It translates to CASSVTGGATNEKLFF.

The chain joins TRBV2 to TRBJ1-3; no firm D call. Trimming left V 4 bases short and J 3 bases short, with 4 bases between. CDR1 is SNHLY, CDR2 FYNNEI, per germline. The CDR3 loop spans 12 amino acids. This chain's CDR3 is CASSVGGNTIYF. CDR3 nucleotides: TGTGCCAGCAGTGTGGGTGGAAACACCATATATTTT.